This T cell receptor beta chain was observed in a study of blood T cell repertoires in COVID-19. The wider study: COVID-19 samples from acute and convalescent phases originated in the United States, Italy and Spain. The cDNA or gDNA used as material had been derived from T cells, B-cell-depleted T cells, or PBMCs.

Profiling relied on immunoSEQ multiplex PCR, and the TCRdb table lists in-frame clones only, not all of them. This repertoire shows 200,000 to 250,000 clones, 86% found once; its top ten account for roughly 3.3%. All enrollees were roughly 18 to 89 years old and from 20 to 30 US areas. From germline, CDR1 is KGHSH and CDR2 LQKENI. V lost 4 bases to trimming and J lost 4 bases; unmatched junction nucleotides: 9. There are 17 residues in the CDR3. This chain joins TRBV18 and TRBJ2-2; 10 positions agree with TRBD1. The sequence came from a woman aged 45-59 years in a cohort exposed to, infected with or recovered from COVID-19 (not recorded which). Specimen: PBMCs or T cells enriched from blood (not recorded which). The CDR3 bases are TGTGCCAGCTCACGGACAGGGGGGACTACGGGCACCGGGGAGCTGTTTTTT. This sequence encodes CASSRTGGTTGTGELFF.